This is a list of T cell receptor beta chains from one sample in a study of monozygotic twins with cystic fibrosis. Assay used: immunoSEQ multiplex PCR; TCRdb lists only in-frame clones, some missing. This sample yields more than 30,000 clones, of which nearly 98% are seen a single time; about 0.17% belongs to the top ten. Material for sequencing was blood. Receptors originate from a girl aged 2 to 9 with cystic fibrosis. CDR3s leave out the opening cysteine and the closing phenylalanine or tryptophan.

v_call cdr3_aa
TRBV9 ATTAGPINTGELF
TRBV19 ASSMDQGGLYEQY
TRBV25-1 ASSEYGGHQETQY
TRBV10-3 AISERAGGEKLF
TRBV5-4 ASSLGTSGYEQY
TRBV27 ASSLWGEGELF
TRBV7-8 ASSLSGVTEAF
TRBV7-6 ASSPYQGERTEAF
TRBV7-2 ASSLRREGNTGELF
TRBV7-8 ASSLGQVLSPEAF
TRBV9 ASSPALDTQY